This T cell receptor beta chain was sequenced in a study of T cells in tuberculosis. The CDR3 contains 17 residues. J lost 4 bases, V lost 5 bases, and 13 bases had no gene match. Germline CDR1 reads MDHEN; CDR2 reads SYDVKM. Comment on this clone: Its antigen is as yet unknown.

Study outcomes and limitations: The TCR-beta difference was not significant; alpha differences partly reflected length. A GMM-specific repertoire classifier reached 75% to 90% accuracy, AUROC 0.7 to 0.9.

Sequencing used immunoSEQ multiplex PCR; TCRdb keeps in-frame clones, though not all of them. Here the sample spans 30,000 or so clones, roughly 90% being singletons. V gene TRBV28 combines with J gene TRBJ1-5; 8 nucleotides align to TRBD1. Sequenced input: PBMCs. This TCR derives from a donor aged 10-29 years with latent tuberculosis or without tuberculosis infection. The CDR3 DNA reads TGTGCCAGCAGTCCAACCTTCGGGAGGACAGGGAATCAGCCCCAGCATTTT. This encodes CASSPTFGRTGNQPQHF.